This T cell receptor beta chain was profiled in a study of T cells in Graves' hyperthyroidism and ophthalmopathy. Stable hyperthyroidism: no ophthalmopathy progression over 18 months of follow-up. The hyperthyroidism patients had all been newly diagnosed, and their disease duration was under 2 months. Their ages ranged from 18 to 65 years. The TCR beta CDR3 regions underwent amplification using RNA transcripts as the source. Primed by the HTBI set, a first-round RT-PCR was run on the TCR CDR3. TCRdb ran MiXCR on the multiplex PCR reads and lists one entry per CDR3 protein. The sample has hundreds of thousands of distinct CDR3 sequences, 16% seen once. This clonotype was observed a few times. The sequenced sample consisted of blood. The receptor comes from a woman under 30 with Graves' hyperthyroidism.

CDR3 sequence reads: CASGFGGFNSPLHF. The CDR3 DNA reads as TGTGCTAGTGGTTTTGGGGGGTTTAATTCACCCCTCCACTTT. This chain links TRBV12-5 with TRBJ1-6; D is perhaps TRBD1 (5 bases). Germline V CDR1 and CDR2: LGHNT, FRNRAP. The CDR3 length is 14 residues. Trimming took 3 bases from V and 6 from J, leaving 9 bases between them. Full variable domain (rest looked up from reference TRBV12-5 and TRBJ1-6): DARVTQTPRHKVTEMGQEVTMRCQPILGHNTVFWYRQTMMQGLELLAYFRNRAPLDDSGMPKDRFSAEMPDATLATLKIQPSEPRDSAVYFCASGFGGFNSPLHFGNGTRLTVT.